This paragraph covers one T cell receptor (beta chain) sequence. The germline V gene has CDR1 MNHEY and CDR2 SVGAGI. With 3 bases removed from V and 0 bases from J, the gap between germline ends came to 9 bases. The CDR3 totals 16 residues. These data come from a study of OX40 agonist ivuxolimab in advanced cancers. Study summary: Patients were dosed with the agonistic anti-OX40 (CD134) antibody ivuxolimab. Partial responses were achieved by three patients, one with hepatocellular carcinoma and two with cutaneous melanoma.

TCRdb keeps only in-frame clones here, not all; method: immunoSEQ multiplex PCR. There are about 51,000 clones in the sample; 88% occur only once, and 3% to 4% lies in the top ten. This rearrangement joins TRBV6-5 to TRBJ1-6; TRBD1 might be the D (5 bases). This specimen was CD4+ or CD8+ T cells sorted from blood, taken in a trial of the OX40 agonist ivuxolimab. The clonotype comes from an adult with an advanced solid tumor such as melanoma, head and neck, liver or kidney cancer. For the CDR3, the DNA is TGTGCCAGCAGTTATTACGACAGCTCCTATAATTCACCCCTCCACTTT. This encodes CASSYYDSSYNSPLHF.